These T cell receptor beta chains were read from a single sample in a study of beta chain features in type 1 diabetes. Profiled with immunoSEQ multiplex PCR; TCRdb holds only in-frame clones, not every one. Among about 160,000 clones listed, approximately 9% were seen once. The sample comprised central memory CD4+ T cells from blood. The receptor set was obtained from a woman aged 18 to 35 with type 1 diabetes. CDR3s include the opening cysteine and the closing phenylalanine or tryptophan.

v_call: TRBV23-1
j_call: TRBJ1-2
cdr3_aa: CASSHVAQGKLDGYTF

v_call: TRBV10-3
j_call: TRBJ2-5
cdr3_aa: CAIRTGGARETQYF

v_call: TRBV29-1
j_call: TRBJ2-1
cdr3_aa: CSVGGPGQNNEQFF

v_call: TRBV15
j_call: TRBJ1-5
cdr3_aa: CATSRLGDSEQPQHF

v_call: TRBV5-4
j_call: TRBJ2-2
cdr3_aa: CASSLGLANTGELFF

v_call: TRBV7-9
j_call: TRBJ1-5
cdr3_aa: CASSQAGGNQPQHF

v_call: TRBV7-3
j_call: TRBJ2-7
cdr3_aa: CASSKEGDAYEQYF

v_call: TRBV7-9
j_call: TRBJ2-5
cdr3_aa: CASSRGQETQYF

v_call: TRBV7-2
j_call: TRBJ2-1
cdr3_aa: CASSRLADHNEQFF

v_call: TRBV29-1
j_call: TRBJ1-1
cdr3_aa: CSVAWDSNTEAFF

v_call: TRBV14
j_call: TRBJ2-5
cdr3_aa: CASSFGTGSETQYF

v_call: TRBV19
j_call: TRBJ2-2
cdr3_aa: CASYLGLAGTGELFF

v_call: TRBV10-3
j_call: TRBJ2-3
cdr3_aa: CAAAGQGKSDTQYF

v_call: TRBV6-5
j_call: TRBJ2-7
cdr3_aa: CASSQRQANYEQYF

v_call: TRBV7-6
j_call: TRBJ2-7
cdr3_aa: CASAATGTTYEQYF